Below, 10 T cell receptor beta chains from the same sample are listed, as sequenced in a study of control samples from healthy donors and cancer patients. Method: immunoSEQ multiplex PCR; TCRdb's copy keeps in-frame clones and lacks some. Among roughly 120,000 clones listed, over 75% were seen once. Sequenced: PBMCs. The receptors originated from a woman aged 45-65 years with colorectal cancer.

The chain is built from TRBV4-2 and TRBJ2-2; 9 bases match TRBD2. With 1 base clipped from V and 2 bases from J, the junction kept 5 bases outside the gene matches. The CDR3 has 17 residues. Germline V lookup: CDR1 LGHNA, CDR2 YNFKEQ. The CDR3 DNA sequence: TGTGCCAGCAGCCAAGTTTCTAGCGGGGATAACACCGGGGAGCTGTTTTTT. Protein product: CASSQVSSGDNTGELFF.

The chain employs TRBV19 and TRBJ1-3; D is ambiguous. The CDR3 is 16 residues long. Germline lookup yields CDR1 LNHDA and CDR2 SQIVND (reference sequence). V shed 3 bases and J shed 0 bases, with 12 bases lying between them. The CDR3 reads CASSIPDGRSGNTIYF. The CDR3 region has the DNA TGTGCCAGTAGTATCCCAGACGGCCGCTCTGGAAACACCATATATTTT.

The chain combines TRBV10-3 with TRBJ2-6, with D perhaps matching TRBD2 (5 bases). Trimming removed 7 bases from V and 4 bases from J, with 14 bases in between. The germline gives CDR1 ENHRY, CDR2 SYGVKD. The length of the CDR3 is 15 residues. The CDR3 nucleotides read TGTGCCATCAAGGGCGAAGCGGCAGGGGCCAACGTCCTGACTTTC. Protein product: CAIKGEAAGANVLTF.

This chain uses TRBV11-3 with TRBJ2-1; 12 bases line up with TRBD2. Losses at the gene ends were 5 bases for V and 7 bases for J; bases not matched to a gene: 9. The CDR3 is 16 amino acids. Germline V lookup: CDR1 SGHNT, CDR2 YENEEA. Here the CDR3 reads CASSRGLAGLSNEQFF. In DNA form, the CDR3 reads TGTGCCAGCAGCCGAGGACTAGCGGGACTTTCAAATGAGCAGTTCTTC.

The rearrangement uses TRBV3-1 (or the pseudogene TRBV3-2) and TRBJ2-5; TRBD2 matches at 7 bases. J was trimmed by 3 bases and V by 4 bases; bases with no gene match: 5. The CDR3 is made up of 14 amino acids. The germline V gene has CDR1 LGHDT and CDR2 YNNKEL (reference sequence). The CDR3 protein is CASSRSGAKETQYF. CDR3 bases: TGTGCCAGCAGCCGGAGCGGGGCAAAAGAGACCCAGTACTTC.

The chain couples TRBV27 to TRBJ1-3; TRBD1 is a possible D gene (6 bases). The CDR3 contains 15 residues. The germline gives CDR1 MNHEY, CDR2 SMNVEV (reference sequence). The V end was cut by 5 bases, the J end by 0 bases, with 11 bases between. CDR3 region: CASSLQGHSGNTIYF. DNA of the CDR3: TGTGCCAGCAGTCTACAGGGCCACTCTGGAAACACCATATATTTT.

The rearrangement uses TRBV20-1 and TRBJ1-5; D gene ambiguous. The V end was cut by 5 bases, the J end by 10 bases, with 3 bases between. This CDR3 spans 8 amino acids. Germline V gene data show CDR1 as DFQATT and CDR2 as SNEGSKA (reference sequence). The CDR3 DNA follows: TGCAGTGCTGGACCCCAGCATTTT. This sequence encodes CSAGPQHF.

This chain connects TRBV28 to TRBJ1-5; D gene ambiguous. The CDR3 consists of 14 residues. Germline V gene sequence: CDR1 MDHEN, CDR2 SYDVKM. The germline V and J ends were trimmed by 5 bases and 2 bases, with 10 bases remaining between them. The CDR3 loop reads CASSPPTGNQPQHF. In nucleotides, the CDR3 is TGTGCCAGCAGTCCCCCAACGGGCAATCAGCCCCAGCATTTT.

The chain has TRBV27 and TRBJ2-1, with 8 nucleotides matching TRBD2. Trimming cost V 7 bases and J 1 base; bases outside gene matches: 15. The CDR3 is 18 residues long. Germline CDR1 MNHEY, CDR2 SMNVEV (reference sequence). CDR3: CASIRKGLAGKSYNEQFF. The CDR3, as DNA: TGTGCCAGCATCCGGAAGGGCCTAGCGGGCAAATCCTACAATGAGCAGTTCTTC.

V and J are TRBV12-1 and TRBJ2-1; TRBD2 is the table's D call, not checked against the DNA. TRBV12-1 is given as a pseudogene. The CDR3 spans 15 residues. This CDR3 is CASSLTSGGNNEQFF. The CDR3 coding sequence is TGTGCCAGCAGCTTAACTAGCGGGGGCAACAATGAGCAGTTCTTC.